These 13 T cell receptor beta chains originate from one sample sequenced in a study of blood T cell repertoires in COVID-19. Profiling relied on immunoSEQ multiplex PCR, and the TCRdb table lists in-frame clones only, not all of them. The table includes approximately 200,000 clones, over 80% detected once. Sequenced: peripheral blood. The origin of the receptors is a man aged 30 to 45 with COVID-19, enrolled during active disease.

This clone turned up a few times. The V call is TRBV25-1, the J call TRBJ1-2, with D possibly being TRBD1 (5 bases). CDR1 and CDR2 from the germline V gene are MGHDK and SYGVNS. Trimming cost V 5 bases and J 3 bases, with 19 bases left between them. This CDR3 spans 16 amino acids. As DNA, the CDR3 is TGTGCCAGCAGTTCCCCCACCGGGGGATATGACTATGGCTACACCTTC. Its translation is CASSSPTGGYDYGYTF.

The genes are TRBV3-1 (or the pseudogene TRBV3-2) and TRBJ1-1; 9 bases align to TRBD1. CDR1 is LGHDT and CDR2 is YNNKEL in the germline V gene (reference sequence). Trimming cost V 6 bases and J 4 bases; bases outside gene matches: 15. The CDR3 loop spans 17 amino acids. DNA of the CDR3: TGTGCCAGCAGTCTAGGGACAGGGTCAAAGAGGGGCACTGAAGCTTTCTTT. This encodes CASSLGTGSKRGTEAFF.

The chain links TRBV28 to TRBJ1-2; D uncertain. Trimming took off 2 bases at V and 1 base at J, with 5 bases between the two ends. Germline V lookup: CDR1 MDHEN, CDR2 SYDVKM. The CDR3 length is 13 residues. Here the CDR3 reads CASSLNFNYGYTF. The CDR3 DNA reads as TGTGCCAGCAGTTTAAACTTTAACTATGGCTACACCTTC.

The V gene is TRBV5-5, the J gene TRBJ1-3; 8 bases are shared with TRBD1. The trim removed 0 bases at V and 2 bases at J, leaving 4 bases unmatched. Germline CDR1 is SGHKS and CDR2 is YYEKEE (reference sequence). The length of the CDR3 is 16 residues. The CDR3, as DNA: TGTGCCAGCAGCTTGGCTGGACAGGGAACTGGAAACACCATATATTTT. Encoded protein: CASSLAGQGTGNTIYF.

The V and J genes are TRBV18 and TRBJ1-2, with 10 positions matching TRBD1. Germline values: CDR1 KGHSH, CDR2 LQKENI. The CDR3 runs 16 residues. Losses at the gene ends were 3 bases for V and 3 bases for J; bases not matched to a gene: 7. The CDR3 nucleotides read TGTGCCAGCTCACCGACACAGGACAGGGGGGACTATGGCTACACCTTC. As protein: CASSPTQDRGDYGYTF.

This sequence joins TRBV4-3 and TRBJ1-2, with D perhaps matching TRBD1 (6 bases). This CDR3 is built from 14 residues. Germline loops: CDR1 LGHNA, CDR2 YSLEER. Trimming stripped 1 base from V and 4 bases from J, with 10 bases between. The DNA for the CDR3 is TGCGCCAGCAGCCAAGGTGGGGGGGCCTATGGCTACACCTTC. Translation gives CASSQGGGAYGYTF.

CDR3 loop: CSVHTGLSYEQYF. For the CDR3, the DNA is TGCAGCGTGCACACAGGGCTCTCCTACGAGCAGTACTTC. The V gene is TRBV29-1, the J gene TRBJ2-7, with a possible D match to TRBD1 (6 bases). This CDR3 comprises 13 residues. The germline CDR1 and CDR2 sequences are SQVTM and ANQGSEA. V was clipped by 6 bases and J by 0 bases, with 12 bases between them.

The chain combines TRBV19 with TRBJ1-5, with TRBD1 identical over 7 bases. This CDR3 contains 17 residues. Germline CDR1 is LNHDA and CDR2 is SQIVND (reference sequence). The trim removed 3 bases at V and 6 bases at J, leaving 14 bases unmatched. The CDR3 here is CASSISGRGPKGQPQHF. The CDR3 DNA is TGTGCCAGTAGTATCTCGGGTAGGGGGCCAAAGGGTCAGCCCCAGCATTTT.

The gene calls are TRBV7-2 and TRBJ1-5; 9 bases fit TRBD1. The germline V gene has CDR1 SGHTA and CDR2 FQGNSA. The CDR3 is 15 residues long. The V gene end was trimmed by 5 bases and the J gene end by 9 bases; junction bases not matched to a gene: 11. The CDR3 DNA follows: TGTGCCAGCAGCCCCTCCGGGACAGGGCTTGGGCCCCAGCATTTT. It translates to CASSPSGTGLGPQHF.

The chain joins TRBV6-6 to TRBJ1-3; 7 bases map to TRBD1. The germline V gene has CDR1 MNHNY and CDR2 SVGAGI (reference sequence). The CDR3 is 15 amino acids. J was trimmed by 3 bases and V by 1 base; bases with no gene match: 3. The CDR3 protein is CASSYYRGLGNTIYF. CDR3 DNA: TGTGCCAGCAGTTACTATAGGGGGCTTGGAAACACCATATATTTT.

V gene TRBV5-6 combines with J gene TRBJ2-7, with D possibly matching TRBD1 (5 bases). Germline CDR1 reads SGHDT; CDR2 reads YYEEEE. This CDR3 contains 14 residues. The ends were cut back, 4 bases at V and 2 bases at J, with 13 bases in the middle. The CDR3 region is CASSQSQGTYEQYF. CDR3 DNA sequence: TGTGCCAGCAGCCAATCCCAGGGAACCTACGAGCAGTACTTC.

The genes are TRBV7-9 and TRBJ1-3; tentative D call: TRBD1 (6 bases). The CDR3 spans 15 residues. Germline V gene lookup returns CDR1 SEHNR and CDR2 FQNEAQ (reference sequence). V lost 6 bases to trimming and J lost 0 bases, with 12 bases between them. The CDR3 nucleotides are TGTGCCAGCAGACAGACAGGTTCCTCTGGAAACACCATATATTTT. It specifies CASRQTGSSGNTIYF. Together with reference TRBV7-9 and TRBJ1-3, the CDR3 gives the full variable domain: DTGVSQNPRHKITKRGQNVTFRCDPISEHNRLYWYRQTLGQGPEFLTYFQNEAQLEKSRLLSDRFSAERPKGSFSTLEIQRTEQGDSAMYLCASRQTGSSGNTIYFGEGSWLTVV.

The chain combines TRBV28 with TRBJ1-5, with 7 bases identical to TRBD1. The V gene end was trimmed by 2 bases and the J gene end by 1 base; junction bases not matched to a gene: 2. This CDR3 is built from 15 residues. In germline, CDR1 is MDHEN, CDR2 SYDVKM. The CDR3 is CASSLPGGSNQPQHF. For the CDR3, the DNA is TGTGCCAGCAGTTTACCAGGGGGGAGCAATCAGCCCCAGCATTTT.